This T cell receptor (beta chain) comes out of a study of Ad26.COV2.S vaccination and SARS-CoV-2 variants. The protocol was immunoSEQ multiplex PCR, while the TCRdb copy is restricted to in-frame clones and leaves out a portion. The sample has some 250,000 clones; approximately 87% are singletons. Noted treatment: about 20 received Ad26.COV2.S at low or high dose, single or two shots; several received placebo; per-sample allocation not given. The investigators took samples on day 63 after the first vaccine or placebo injection. Looked up from germline, CDR1 is ENHRY and CDR2 is SYGVKD. This CDR3 is built from 13 residues. V dropped 3 bases and J dropped 3 bases, with 9 bases sitting between them.

This sequence joins TRBV10-3 and TRBJ2-7; D is ambiguous. Sequencing used peripheral blood, obtained in a trial of Ad26.COV2.S vaccine versus placebo. The sequence was collected from a person between 18 and 60 years old who received the Ad26.COV2.S COVID-19 vaccine or a placebo. The CDR3 here is CAISDGRGYEQYF. CDR3 DNA sequence: TGTGCCATCAGTGATGGACGTGGCTACGAGCAGTACTTC.